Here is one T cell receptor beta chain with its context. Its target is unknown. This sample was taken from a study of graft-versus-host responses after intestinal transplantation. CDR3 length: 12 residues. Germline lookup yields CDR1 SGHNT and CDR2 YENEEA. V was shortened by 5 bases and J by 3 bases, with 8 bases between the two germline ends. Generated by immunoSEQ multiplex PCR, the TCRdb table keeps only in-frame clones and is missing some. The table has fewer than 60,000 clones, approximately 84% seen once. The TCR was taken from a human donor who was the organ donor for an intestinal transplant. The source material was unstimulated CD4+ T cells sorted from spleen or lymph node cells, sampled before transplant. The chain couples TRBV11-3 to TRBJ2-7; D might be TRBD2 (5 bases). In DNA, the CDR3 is TGTGCCAGCAGCCGAACTAGCTACGAGCAGTACTTC. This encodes CASSRTSYEQYF.